These 23 T cell receptor beta chains originate from one sample sequenced in a study of blood T cell repertoires in COVID-19. Profiling relied on immunoSEQ multiplex PCR, and the TCRdb table lists in-frame clones only, not all of them. The data contain some 180,000 clones, 70% to 80% of them singletons. The source material was PBMCs or T cells enriched from blood (not recorded which). The receptors were gathered from a man in his sixties who had been exposed to COVID-19.

CDR3 sequence: CASSIAGVVETQYF. DNA for the CDR3: TGTGCCAGCTCCATAGCGGGAGTCGTGGAGACCCAGTACTTC. The V call is TRBV27, the J call TRBJ2-5; TRBD2 matches at 9 bases. The CDR3 length is 14 residues. Germline CDR1 and CDR2: MNHEY and SMNVEV (reference sequence). V was pared by 8 bases and J by 5 bases, with 9 bases of the junction left unmatched.

This chain connects TRBV5-1 to TRBJ2-1, with 12 bases aligning to TRBD2. With 5 bases clipped from V and 9 bases from J, the junction kept 9 bases outside the gene matches. CDR1 is SGHRS and CDR2 is YFSETQ in the germline V gene. The CDR3 runs 15 residues. CDR3 in DNA: TGCGCCAGCAGGAAGACTAGCGGGAGAACGGGTGAGCAGTTCTTC. Its protein is CASRKTSGRTGEQFF.

The chain employs TRBV5-1 and TRBJ2-7, with D uncertain. Per germline, CDR1 SGHRS and CDR2 YFSETQ. The CDR3 spans 16 residues. The V end was cut by 4 bases, the J end by 2 bases, with 19 bases between. In DNA, the CDR3 is TGCGCCAGCAGCCCCGCGGCAGTTCGCGATACCTACGAGCAGTACTTC. Its protein is CASSPAAVRDTYEQYF.

The rearrangement uses TRBV6-5 and TRBJ1-1, with 7 positions matching TRBD1. Germline assignment: CDR1 MNHEY and CDR2 SVGAGI. Germline trimming cut 1 base from V and 5 bases from J; bases unmatched to any gene: 7. The CDR3 has 15 residues. The CDR3 sequence is CASSYWGTGETEAFF. CDR3 nucleotide sequence: TGTGCCAGCAGTTACTGGGGAACAGGGGAAACTGAAGCTTTCTTT.

This rearrangement joins TRBV7-6 to TRBJ2-1, with D possibly matching TRBD2 (6 bases). V was cut by 5 bases and J by 0 bases, with 17 bases left in between. Germline-derived CDR1 and CDR2 are SGHVS and FNYEAQ. The CDR3 is 17 residues long. The chain's CDR3 is CASSPERAYSSYNEQFF. CDR3 DNA sequence: TGTGCCAGCAGCCCCGAGCGGGCCTACAGCTCCTACAATGAGCAGTTCTTC.

V usage is TRBV27 and J usage is TRBJ2-7; no definite D call. The CDR3 contains 14 residues. V dropped 0 bases and J dropped 0 bases, with 6 bases sitting between them. The germline V gene has CDR1 MNHEY and CDR2 SMNVEV (reference sequence). The CDR3 loop is CASSLSSFSYEQYF. CDR3 sequence (DNA): TGTGCCAGCAGTTTATCCAGTTTCTCCTACGAGCAGTACTTC.

The chain couples TRBV27 to TRBJ1-2, with D possibly TRBD1 on 5 matching bases. The CDR3 loop spans 15 amino acids. The germline V gene encodes CDR1 MNHEY and CDR2 SMNVEV (reference sequence). The V end lost 0 bases, the J end lost 4 bases, and 12 bases lay between the germline ends. CDR3 protein: CASSLSGQGGYGYTF. The CDR3 DNA follows: TGTGCCAGCAGTTTATCAGGGCAGGGCGGCTATGGCTACACCTTC.

The gene calls are TRBV14 and TRBJ2-3; no clear D. CDR1 and CDR2 from the germline V gene are SGHDN and FVKESK. The CDR3 covers 11 residues. V was trimmed by 1 base and J by 9 bases, leaving 5 bases between them. CDR3: CASSQVRTQYF. The CDR3 coding sequence is TGTGCCAGCAGCCAAGTTCGGACGCAGTATTTT.

This clone was detected only once. The gene calls are TRBV5-8 and TRBJ2-2; D is uncertain. CDR1 SGHTS and CDR2 YDEGEE come from the germline V gene. CDR3 size: 14 residues. With 2 bases removed from V and 2 bases from J, the gap between germline ends came to 7 bases. CDR3 amino acids: CASSFLSNTGELFF. CDR3 DNA sequence: TGTGCCAGCAGCTTTCTCTCTAACACCGGGGAGCTGTTTTTT.

This clone was seen once. The chain carries TRBV19 and TRBJ1-4, with TRBD1 matching 7 bases. J gave up 8 bases and V 6 bases, and 9 bases lay outside the gene matches. This CDR3 has 14 amino acids. Germline lookup yields CDR1 LNHDA and CDR2 SQIVND (reference sequence). The CDR3 is CASRVQGWEEKLFF. CDR3 sequence (DNA): TGTGCCAGTAGGGTACAGGGGTGGGAGGAAAAACTGTTTTTT.

A single count supports this clone. The genes are TRBV5-4 and TRBJ2-7; D possibly corresponds to TRBD2 (6 bases). This CDR3 spans 14 amino acids. Trimming pared 0 bases from V and 7 bases from J, leaving 14 bases between. Germline V gene sequence: CDR1 SGHNT, CDR2 YYREEE (reference sequence). CDR3 sequence (DNA): TGTGCCAGCAGCTTGGGTGGAGGGGCGAGGGAGCAGTACTTC. Translated, it gives CASSLGGGAREQYF.

The CDR3 region has the DNA TGTGCCACCACCTCGACAGCCCTTAACTATGGCTACACCTTC. Residues: CATTSTALNYGYTF. The chain employs TRBV6-5 and TRBJ1-2, with D perhaps matching TRBD1 (5 bases). The CDR3 has 14 amino acids. Germline V gene sequence: CDR1 MNHEY, CDR2 SVGAGI. The V gene lost 10 bases and the J gene lost 1 base, with 16 bases spanning the gap.

The chain employs TRBV7-3 and TRBJ2-5; a possible D gene is TRBD2 (5 bases). V lost 3 bases to trimming and J lost 1 base, with 9 bases between them. CDR3 size: 14 residues. CDR1 and CDR2 (germline): SGHTA, FQGTGA. CDR3 loop: CASSFGGFQETQYF. The CDR3 region has the DNA TGTGCCAGCAGCTTTGGAGGATTCCAAGAGACCCAGTACTTC.

V gene TRBV24-1 combines with J gene TRBJ1-4; 11 bases map to TRBD1. The V segment lost 5 bases and the J segment 8 bases; nucleotides outside the gene matches: 6. Germline values: CDR1 KGHDR, CDR2 SFDVKD. The CDR3 consists of 15 residues. The DNA for the CDR3 is TGTGCCACCAGTGCGCCGGACAGGGGGCGGGAAAAACTGTTTTTT. Translation gives CATSAPDRGREKLFF.

The V call is TRBV21-1, the J call TRBJ2-1; whether TRBD1, the table's D call, matches the DNA was not checked. TRBV21-1 counts as a pseudogene. The CDR3 covers 16 residues. The CDR3: CASSRQGQRVWNEQFF. In nucleotides, the CDR3 is TGTGCCAGCAGCAGACAGGGACAGAGAGTGTGGAATGAGCAGTTCTTC.

The rearrangement uses TRBV21-1 and TRBJ2-7; the table's D call TRBD2 went unverified against the DNA. TRBV21-1 is designated a pseudogene. The CDR3 contains 17 residues. The chain's CDR3 is CASSKKFREREVNEQYF. The CDR3 DNA reads TGTGCCAGCAGCAAAAAGTTTCGGGAGCGGGAGGTCAACGAGCAGTACTTC.

The V and J genes are TRBV7-9 and TRBJ2-1; TRBD1 agrees at 7 bases. CDR1 SEHNR and CDR2 FQNEAQ come from the germline V gene (reference sequence). The trim removed 5 bases at V and 0 bases at J, leaving 7 bases unmatched. This CDR3 contains 16 residues. CDR3 residues: CASSPKQGFSYNEQFF. CDR3 nucleotide sequence: TGTGCCAGCAGCCCCAAACAGGGGTTCTCCTACAATGAGCAGTTCTTC.

This sequence joins TRBV5-1 and TRBJ2-1, with 9 bases matching TRBD1. Trimming removed 0 bases from V and 4 bases from J; junction bases left unmatched: 5. This CDR3 contains 16 residues. Germline loops: CDR1 SGHRS, CDR2 YFSETQ. Here the CDR3 DNA reads TGCGCCAGCAGCTTGGCCGGGACAGGGCGATACAATGAGCAGTTCTTC. Its translation: CASSLAGTGRYNEQFF.

The rearrangement links TRBV3-1 (or the pseudogene TRBV3-2) to TRBJ2-7; 8 nucleotides line up with TRBD1. The CDR3 runs 14 residues. CDR1 is LGHDT and CDR2 is YNNKEL in the germline V gene (reference sequence). Unmatched junction bases numbered 6, after V lost 4 bases and J lost 4 bases. The CDR3 sequence is CASSRDRGRYEQYF. CDR3 coding DNA: TGTGCCAGCAGCCGTGACAGGGGTCGGTACGAGCAGTACTTC.

The V call is TRBV25-1, the J call TRBJ2-1; 9 positions match TRBD1. The V and J ends lost 1 base and 4 bases, in that order; junction bases with no gene match: 5. The CDR3 is 16 residues long. Germline V gene lookup returns CDR1 MGHDK and CDR2 SYGVNS. CDR3: CASSEWGTGIYNEQFF. CDR3 bases: TGTGCCAGCAGTGAATGGGGGACAGGGATTTACAATGAGCAGTTCTTC.

CDR3 sequence (DNA): TGTGCCACCAGCACCCTCGGGTCGGGCACTGAAGCTTTCTTT. Translating it yields CATSTLGSGTEAFF. The V and J genes are TRBV15 and TRBJ1-1; D gene uncertain. The CDR3 loop spans 14 amino acids. Germline V lookup: CDR1 LNHNV, CDR2 YYDKDF (reference sequence). The germline V and J ends were trimmed by 4 bases and 4 bases, with 13 bases remaining between them.

This chain links TRBV5-4 with TRBJ2-2, with D possibly matching TRBD1 (6 bases). The CDR3 is 16 amino acids. The V gene's germline CDR1 is SGHNT and CDR2 YYREEE (reference sequence). Trimming removed 0 bases from V and 4 bases from J, with 13 bases in between. The chain's CDR3 is CASSLVQGRGTGELFF. The DNA for the CDR3 is TGTGCCAGCAGCTTGGTCCAGGGGCGAGGCACCGGGGAGCTGTTTTTT.

This chain connects TRBV5-4 to TRBJ2-3; 14 bases match TRBD2. This CDR3 region has 19 residues. Losses at the gene ends were 4 bases for V and 3 bases for J; bases not matched to a gene: 13. Germline assignment: CDR1 SGHNT and CDR2 YYREEE (reference sequence). For the CDR3, the DNA is TGTGCCAGCAGCCTAGCCCCCAAGGGACTAGCGGGAGAAACAGATACGCAGTATTTT. Its translation: CASSLAPKGLAGETDTQYF.